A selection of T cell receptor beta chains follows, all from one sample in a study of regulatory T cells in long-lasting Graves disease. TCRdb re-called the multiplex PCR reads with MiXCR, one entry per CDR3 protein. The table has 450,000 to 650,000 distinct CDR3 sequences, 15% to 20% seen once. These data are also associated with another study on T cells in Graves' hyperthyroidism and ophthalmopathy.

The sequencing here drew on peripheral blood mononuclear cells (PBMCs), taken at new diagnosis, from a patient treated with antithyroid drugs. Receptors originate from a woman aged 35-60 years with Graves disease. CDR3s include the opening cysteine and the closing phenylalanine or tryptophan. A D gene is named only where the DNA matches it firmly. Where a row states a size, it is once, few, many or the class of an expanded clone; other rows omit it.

TGCGCCAGCAGTGAGTCCGAGGCTCAATCGTATGATACGCAGTATTTT	CASSESEAQSYDTQYF	.	TRBV10-1	TRBJ2-3	.
TGCAGTGCTAGAGATCCCCGGGAGGATGGCTACACCTTC	CSARDPREDGYTF	.	TRBV20-1	TRBJ1-2	many
TGTGCCAGCAGCGTAGGAGGGCCTCCCCGCACCGGGGAGCTGTTTTTT	CASSVGGPPRTGELFF	.	TRBV9	TRBJ2-2	few
TGCGCCACCCGGGACGGAGCCTACGAGCAGTACTTC	CATRDGAYEQYF	.	TRBV10-1	TRBJ2-7	many
TGTGCCAGCAGTGTGGACATATCCCACACAGATACGCAGTATTTT	CASSVDISHTDTQYF	.	TRBV6-2/TRBV6-3	TRBJ2-3	many
TGCGCCAGCAGAACGGATATCTACGAGCAGTACTTC	CASRTDIYEQYF	.	TRBV10-2	TRBJ2-7	.
TGTGCCACCAGTGATTCCCTAGCGGGGGGTCGCTACAATGAGCAGTTCTTC	CATSDSLAGGRYNEQFF	TRBD2	TRBV24-1	TRBJ2-1	few
TGTGCCAGCAGCTTGGGGACAGGGTTCAACTATGGCTACACCTTC	CASSLGTGFNYGYTF	TRBD1	TRBV5-5	TRBJ1-2	many
TGCGCCAGCAGATCAGGGCGGGGATACACTGAAGCTTTCTTT	CASRSGRGYTEAFF	.	TRBV10-2	TRBJ1-1	.
TGTGCCAGCAGGAGGGACAGGGAAGGGCAACAGCCCCAGCATTTT	CASRRDREGQQPQHF	TRBD1	TRBV7-8	TRBJ1-5	.
TGTGCCAGCTCCACCCGCCGGGACAGGGCCCATGGTAGCACTGAAGCTTTCTTT	CASSTRRDRAHGSTEAFF	TRBD1	TRBV27	TRBJ1-1	few
TGTGCCAGCAGCCCCCTGGACAGGGTCGACACTGAAGCTTTCTTT	CASSPLDRVDTEAFF	TRBD1	TRBV7-6	TRBJ1-1	few
TGTGCCAGCAGTGATTCCCCTACGCAGTATTTT	CASSDSPTQYF	.	TRBV2	TRBJ2-3	many
TGTGCCAGTAGTATAACCGGGACCCCGGACCACGAGCAGTACTTC	CASSITGTPDHEQYF	.	TRBV19	TRBJ2-7	.
TGTGCCAGCAGTTTGAAGAACAGGGTGAACACTGAAGCTTTCTTT	CASSLKNRVNTEAFF	.	TRBV27	TRBJ1-1	.
TGTGCCAGCAGCTTCGACCCCGACTATGGCTACACCTTC	CASSFDPDYGYTF	.	TRBV7-8	TRBJ1-2	many
TGTGCCAGCAGCCAACAGACAGGGCTCGGGGAACCCCTCCACTTT	CASSQQTGLGEPLHF	TRBD1	TRBV7-8	TRBJ1-6	few
TGTGCCAGCAGCTCCGGGACTAGGGGTGAGCAGTTCTTC	CASSSGTRGEQFF	TRBD2	TRBV3-1	TRBJ2-1	many
TGTGCCAACAGCGTAGCCGAGGGACTAGCCACAGATACGCAGTATTTT	CANSVAEGLATDTQYF	TRBD2	TRBV9	TRBJ2-3	.
TGCGCCAGCAGCTCAATGGCGGCGTTGAACACCGGGGAGCTGTTTTTT	CASSSMAALNTGELFF	.	TRBV5-1	TRBJ2-2	.